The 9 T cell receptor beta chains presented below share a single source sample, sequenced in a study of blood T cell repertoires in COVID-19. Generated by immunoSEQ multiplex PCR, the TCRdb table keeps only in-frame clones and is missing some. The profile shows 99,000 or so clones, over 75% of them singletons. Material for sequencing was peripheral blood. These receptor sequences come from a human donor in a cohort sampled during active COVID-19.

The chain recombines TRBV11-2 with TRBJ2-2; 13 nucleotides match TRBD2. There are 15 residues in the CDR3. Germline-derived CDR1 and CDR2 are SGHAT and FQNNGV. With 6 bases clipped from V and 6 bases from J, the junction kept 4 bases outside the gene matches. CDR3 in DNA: TGTGCCAGCAGGCGACTAGCGGGAGGTCCCGGGGAGCTGTTTTTT. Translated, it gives CASRRLAGGPGELFF.

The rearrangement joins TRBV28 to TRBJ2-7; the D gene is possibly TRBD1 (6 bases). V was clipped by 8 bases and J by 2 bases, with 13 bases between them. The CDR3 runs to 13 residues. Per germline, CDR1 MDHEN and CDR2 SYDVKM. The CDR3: CASLTQGPYEQYF. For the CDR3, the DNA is TGTGCCAGCCTAACCCAGGGGCCCTACGAGCAGTACTTC.

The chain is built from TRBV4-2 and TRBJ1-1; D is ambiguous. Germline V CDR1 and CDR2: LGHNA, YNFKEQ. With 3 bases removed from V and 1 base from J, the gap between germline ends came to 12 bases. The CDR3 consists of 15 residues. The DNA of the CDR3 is TGTGCCAGCAGCCAGAACCCACACCGGAACACTGAAGCTTTCTTT. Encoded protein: CASSQNPHRNTEAFF.

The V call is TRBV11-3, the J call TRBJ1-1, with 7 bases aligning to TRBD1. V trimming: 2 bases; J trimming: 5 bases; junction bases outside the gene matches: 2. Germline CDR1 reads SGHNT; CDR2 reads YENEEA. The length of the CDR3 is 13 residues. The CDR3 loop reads CASSLSGGTEAFF. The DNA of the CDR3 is TGTGCCAGCAGCTTATCAGGGGGGACTGAAGCTTTCTTT.

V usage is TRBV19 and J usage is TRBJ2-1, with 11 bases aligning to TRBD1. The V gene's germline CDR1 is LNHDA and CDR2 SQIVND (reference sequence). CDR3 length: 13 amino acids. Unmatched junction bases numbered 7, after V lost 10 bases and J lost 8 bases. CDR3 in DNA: TGTGCCACCCGGGACAGGGGGAGGGATGAGCAGTTCTTC. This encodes CATRDRGRDEQFF.

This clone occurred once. Here the CDR3 reads CASSIGGRDGEQYF. The CDR3 nucleotides read TGTGCCAGTAGTATAGGGGGCAGAGATGGGGAGCAGTACTTC. V is TRBV19 and J is TRBJ2-7; TRBD1 might be the D (5 bases). The germline gives CDR1 LNHDA, CDR2 SQIVND (reference sequence). The CDR3 has 14 residues. Trimming stripped 1 base from V and 7 bases from J, with 14 bases between.

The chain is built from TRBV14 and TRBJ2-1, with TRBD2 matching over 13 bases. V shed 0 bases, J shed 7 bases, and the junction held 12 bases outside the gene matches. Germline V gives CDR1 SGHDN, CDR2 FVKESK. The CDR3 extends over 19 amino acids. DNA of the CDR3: TGTGCCAGCAGCCAAGATAACCGCACTAGCGGGGGGGCCGGGAATGAGCAGTTCTTC. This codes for CASSQDNRTSGGAGNEQFF.

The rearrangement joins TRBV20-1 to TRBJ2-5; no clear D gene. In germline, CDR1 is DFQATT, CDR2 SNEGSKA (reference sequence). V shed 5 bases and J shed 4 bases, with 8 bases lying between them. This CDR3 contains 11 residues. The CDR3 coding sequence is TGCAGTGCTCCGGTCGGAGAGACCCAGTACTTC. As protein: CSAPVGETQYF.

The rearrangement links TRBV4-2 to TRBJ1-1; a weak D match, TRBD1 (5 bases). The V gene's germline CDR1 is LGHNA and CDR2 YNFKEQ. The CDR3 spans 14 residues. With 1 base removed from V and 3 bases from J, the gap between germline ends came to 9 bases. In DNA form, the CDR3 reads TGTGCCAGCAGCCAAGGGGGCAGTTACACTGAAGCTTTCTTT. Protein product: CASSQGGSYTEAFF.